These T cell receptor beta chains were read from a single sample in a study of PD-L1 blockade in urothelial cancer. Repertoires were generated with immunoSEQ multiplex PCR, while TCRdb's copy carries only in-frame clones and drops some. The sample lists around 46,000 clones, almost 85% occurring once. The specimen was PBMCs, collected around atezolizumab (anti-PD-L1) treatment. These receptors all stem from a man in his fifties or sixties with urothelial cancer. Each CDR3 is given with its conserved first and last residue. The D gene is left open where the match is weak. Only some rows state a clone size, as once, few, many or a class for expanded clones.

V gene: TRBV28
J gene: TRBJ1-5
CDR3 length: 14
D gene: NA
clone size: NA
CDR3 protein: CALSPGSRNQPQHF
CDR3 DNA: TGTGCCCTCTCACCAGGTAGTAGGAATCAGCCCCAGCATTTT

V gene: TRBV5-4
J gene: TRBJ2-7
CDR3 length: 13
D gene: NA
clone size: NA
CDR3 protein: CASSQQVMNEQYF
CDR3 DNA: TGTGCCAGCAGCCAACAGGTCATGAACGAGCAGTACTTC

V gene: TRBV7-9
J gene: TRBJ1-6
CDR3 length: 17
D gene: TRBD1
clone size: NA
CDR3 protein: CASSLNSGGGGNSPLHF
CDR3 DNA: TGTGCCAGCAGCTTAAATTCAGGGGGTGGGGGTAATTCACCCCTCCACTTT

V gene: TRBV5-1
J gene: TRBJ2-5
CDR3 length: 14
D gene: TRBD1
clone size: NA
CDR3 protein: CASRSGGLKETQYF
CDR3 DNA: TGCGCCAGCAGATCAGGGGGATTAAAAGAGACCCAGTACTTC

V gene: TRBV28
J gene: TRBJ2-1
CDR3 length: 15
D gene: TRBD2
clone size: NA
CDR3 protein: CASRPGSSGRNEQFF
CDR3 DNA: TGTGCCAGCAGGCCCGGGAGTAGCGGGAGAAATGAGCAGTTCTTC

V gene: TRBV6-1
J gene: TRBJ1-6
CDR3 length: 12
D gene: NA
clone size: few
CDR3 protein: CASSQGGSPLHF
CDR3 DNA: TGTGCCAGCAGCCAGGGTGGTTCACCCCTCCACTTT

V gene: TRBV10-2
J gene: TRBJ2-7
CDR3 length: 14
D gene: NA
clone size: NA
CDR3 protein: CASSDGRGDYEQYF
CDR3 DNA: TGCGCCAGCAGTGATGGCAGGGGGGACTACGAGCAGTACTTC

V gene: TRBV7-9
J gene: TRBJ2-6
CDR3 length: 17
D gene: NA
clone size: few
CDR3 protein: CASSRRPRSSGANVLTF
CDR3 DNA: TGTGCCAGCAGCCGTAGGCCCCGGAGCTCTGGGGCCAACGTCCTGACTTTC

V gene: TRBV5-1
J gene: TRBJ1-3
CDR3 length: 14
D gene: NA
clone size: NA
CDR3 protein: CASSLELRGDTIYF
CDR3 DNA: TGCGCCAGCAGCTTGGAGCTCAGGGGAGACACCATATATTTT

V gene: TRBV6-1
J gene: TRBJ1-5
CDR3 length: 14
D gene: NA
clone size: NA
CDR3 protein: CASRPPGGHQPQHF
CDR3 DNA: TGTGCCAGCAGGCCCCCGGGGGGCCATCAGCCCCAGCATTTT

V gene: TRBV6-1
J gene: TRBJ1-1
CDR3 length: 13
D gene: NA
clone size: NA
CDR3 protein: CASSLGGGTEAFF
CDR3 DNA: TGTGCCAGCAGTTTGGGGGGGGGCACTGAAGCTTTCTTT